A selection of T cell receptor beta chains follows, all from one sample in a study of CD8 T cells in ankylosing spondylitis. MiXCR was run by TCRdb on the 5' RACE reads, yielding one entry per CDR3 protein. The sample lists about 190,000 distinct CDR3 sequences; 10% to 15% were seen once. Specimen: blood, either unsorted or a sorted T cell fraction (not recorded which). The source is a female donor with ankylosing spondylitis or in good health (not recorded which). Each CDR3 is given with its conserved first and last residue. Fields, in order: CDR3 DNA, CDR3 protein, V gene, clone size, J gene, D gene, CDR3 length. D genes are given only for firm matches. Only some rows state a clone size, as once, few, many or a class for expanded clones.

TGTGCCAGTAGTGCCGGGATTGAAGCTTTCTTT | CASSAGIEAFF | TRBV19 | many | TRBJ1-1 | NA | 11
TGTGCCAGCAGCTTAACGTCTAGCGGGAGTGGCAATGAGCAGTTCTTC | CASSLTSSGSGNEQFF | TRBV7-3 | many | TRBJ2-1 | TRBD2 | 16
TGTGCCGGCAGCAAGAGTATTTGGGCCGGGTCACTAGCCAAAAACATTCAGTACTTC | CAGSKSIWAGSLAKNIQYF | TRBV21-1 | NA | TRBJ2-4 | NA | 19
TGTGCCAGCAGCCCCTCCGGGGGGGTACGTGAAAAACTGTTTTTT | CASSPSGGVREKLFF | TRBV11-2 | NA | TRBJ1-4 | NA | 15
TGTGCCACCAGTACCAAGGGACAGGGTTTTTACAATGAGCAGTTCTTC | CATSTKGQGFYNEQFF | TRBV24-1 | many | TRBJ2-1 | TRBD1 | 16
TGTGCCACCAGTGATCCCGGGACAGGGGACAATGAGCAGTTCTTC | CATSDPGTGDNEQFF | TRBV24-1 | many | TRBJ2-1 | TRBD1 | 15
TGTGCCAGCAGTGAGTGGGACTTTAACTATGGCTACACCTTC | CASSEWDFNYGYTF | TRBV2 | NA | TRBJ1-2 | NA | 14
TGTGCCAGCAGTTTAGGCGGTCATGGGTTCGCCGAGCAGTACTTC | CASSLGGHGFAEQYF | TRBV12-3/TRBV12-4 | many | TRBJ2-7 | NA | 15
TGTGCCAGCAGGGGCCGATTAAGCCGGGTTAAAGAGACCCAGTACTTC | CASRGRLSRVKETQYF | TRBV28 | many | TRBJ2-5 | NA | 16
TGTGCCATCAGTCGCGGGGCGAACACCGGGGAGCTGTTTTTT | CAISRGANTGELFF | TRBV10-3 | many | TRBJ2-2 | NA | 14
TGTGCCAGCAGCGTAGGGGACAGCGACTATGGCTACACCTTC | CASSVGDSDYGYTF | TRBV9 | many | TRBJ1-2 | TRBD1 | 14
TGTGCCAGTAGCCCTGGAACAGGGGTTGGCTATGGCTACACCTTC | CASSPGTGVGYGYTF | TRBV19 | NA | TRBJ1-2 | TRBD1 | 15
TGTGCCAGCAGTTACGGGACAGGGCTTGTTAGAAGCTCCTACGAGCAGTACTTC | CASSYGTGLVRSSYEQYF | TRBV28 | many | TRBJ2-7 | TRBD1 | 18
TGTGCCAGCAGCCCCGCTTCGGGGGGGTGGGAGCAGTACTTC | CASSPASGGWEQYF | TRBV7-3 | many | TRBJ2-7 | TRBD2 | 14
TGTGCCAGCAGCTTAAGGGGGCAGCTTCATGGCTACACCTTC | CASSLRGQLHGYTF | TRBV5-5 | many | TRBJ1-2 | TRBD1 | 14
TGTGCCAGCAGCTTAAGGGGGTATGGACAGGGGACGGATGAGCAGTTCTTC | CASSLRGYGQGTDEQFF | TRBV7-8 | few | TRBJ2-1 | TRBD1 | 17
TGTGCCAGCAGCCCAAACCGGGCCCAGGGTCTGCATGGCTACACCTTC | CASSPNRAQGLHGYTF | TRBV7-8 | many | TRBJ1-2 | NA | 16
TGCGCCAGCTCCCTAGGGGAGTTCAACACCGGGGAGCTGTTTTTT | CASSLGEFNTGELFF | TRBV5-1 | few | TRBJ2-2 | NA | 15
TGCAGCGTCTGGACAGGGACTAATGAAAAACTGTTTTTT | CSVWTGTNEKLFF | TRBV29-1 | many | TRBJ1-4 | TRBD1 | 13
TGTGCCAGCAGTTTTGTCGACAGGCACAATGAGCAGTTCTTC | CASSFVDRHNEQFF | TRBV12-3/TRBV12-4 | many | TRBJ2-1 | NA | 14
TGCAGTGCCGGTATTAGCAATCAGCCCCAGCATTTT | CSAGISNQPQHF | TRBV20-1 | many | TRBJ1-5 | NA | 12
TGTGCCAGCAGTGAAGTGAGGGCGGGAGCGGGTAATGAGCAGTTCTTC | CASSEVRAGAGNEQFF | TRBV2 | NA | TRBJ2-1 | TRBD2 | 16
TGCAGTGCTAGGCCGCTGTCGGCAACTAATGAAAAACTGTTTTTT | CSARPLSATNEKLFF | TRBV20-1 | many | TRBJ1-4 | NA | 15
TGTGCCAGCAGCTTGGGCCTAGCGGGCAGGGCCGGGGAGCTGTTTTTT | CASSLGLAGRAGELFF | TRBV5-5 | few | TRBJ2-2 | TRBD2 | 16